This T cell receptor beta chain was observed in a study of T cells in Graves' hyperthyroidism and ophthalmopathy. Amplification of TCR beta CDR3 regions used RNA as the template. The TCR CDR3 was amplified in a first-round RT-PCR using the HTBI primer set. TCRdb redid the calling of the multiplex PCR reads with MiXCR, one entry per CDR3 protein. Of some 370,000 distinct CDR3 sequences listed, approximately 17% are singletons. This clonotype has at least ten counts. Its antigen remains unidentified. The study's findings and limits: In the blood, most expanded thyroid clonotypes above 0.001 appeared as well.

This CDR3 is built from 14 residues. The V end lost 4 bases, the J end lost 5 bases, and 14 bases lay between the germline ends. CDR1 is SEHNR, CDR2 FQNEAQ, per germline (reference sequence). Sequencing input: blood. V gene TRBV7-9 combines with J gene TRBJ1-2; D call uncertain. This receptor was obtained from a woman aged 25 to 39 with Graves' hyperthyroidism that later progressed to Graves' ophthalmopathy. The CDR3 region has the DNA TGTGCCAGCAGCTCTGACAAAGGCCCATATGGCTACACCTTC. This gives the protein CASSSDKGPYGYTF.